Described below is a single T cell receptor beta chain sequence and its context. Random hexamers were used to reverse transcribe the RNA input (about 0.45 to 1 ug). One entry per CDR3 protein results from TCRdb running MiXCR on the immunoSEQ multiplex PCR reads. The table lists approximately 220,000 distinct CDR3 sequences, just under 95% of them singletons. This sample stems from a study of CD8 T cells in Susac syndrome. The ends lost 4 bases at V and 3 bases at J; junction bases unmatched: 4. CDR3 length equals 16 residues. Germline loops: CDR1 SGHTA, CDR2 FQGTGA. This chain connects TRBV7-3 to TRBJ2-2, with TRBD1 matching 11 bases. This receptor was obtained from a human donor with multiple sclerosis. Source material: CD4+ T cells from PBMCs. The CDR3 here is CASSYRDRGYTGELFF. The CDR3 DNA sequence: TGTGCCAGCAGCTACCGGGACAGGGGGTACACCGGGGAGCTGTTTTTT.